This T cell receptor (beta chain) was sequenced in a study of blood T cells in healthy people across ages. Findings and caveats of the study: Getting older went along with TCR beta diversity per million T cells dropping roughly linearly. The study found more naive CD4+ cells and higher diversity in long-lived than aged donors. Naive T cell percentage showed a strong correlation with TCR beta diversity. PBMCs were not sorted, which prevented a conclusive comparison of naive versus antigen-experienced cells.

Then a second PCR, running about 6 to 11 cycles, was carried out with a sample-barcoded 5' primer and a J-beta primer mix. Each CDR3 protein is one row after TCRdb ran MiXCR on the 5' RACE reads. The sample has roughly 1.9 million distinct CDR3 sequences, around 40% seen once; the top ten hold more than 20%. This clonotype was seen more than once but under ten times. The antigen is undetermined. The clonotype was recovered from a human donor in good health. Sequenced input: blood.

As DNA, the CDR3 is TGCGCCAGCAGCCTCGACAGGGGGTTCACTGAAGCTTTCTTT. This sequence encodes CASSLDRGFTEAFF. This chain uses TRBV4-3 with TRBJ1-1; the match to TRBD1 covers 9 bases. Per germline, CDR1 LGHNA and CDR2 YSLEER. V was pared by 4 bases and J by 4 bases, with 4 bases of the junction left unmatched. This CDR3 comprises 14 residues.